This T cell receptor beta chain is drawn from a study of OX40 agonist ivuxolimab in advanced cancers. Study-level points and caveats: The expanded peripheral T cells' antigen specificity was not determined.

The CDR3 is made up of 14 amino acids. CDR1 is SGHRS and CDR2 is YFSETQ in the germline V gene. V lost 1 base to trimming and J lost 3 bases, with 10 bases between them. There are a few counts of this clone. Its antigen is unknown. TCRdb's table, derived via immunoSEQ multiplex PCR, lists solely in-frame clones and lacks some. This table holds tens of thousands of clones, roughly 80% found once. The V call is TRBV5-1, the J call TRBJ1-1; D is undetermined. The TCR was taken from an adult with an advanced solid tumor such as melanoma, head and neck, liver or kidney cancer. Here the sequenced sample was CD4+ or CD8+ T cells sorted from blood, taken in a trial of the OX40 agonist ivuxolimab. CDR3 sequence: CASSLSGLHTEAFF. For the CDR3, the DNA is TGCGCCAGCAGCTTGTCCGGGTTGCACACTGAAGCTTTCTTT.